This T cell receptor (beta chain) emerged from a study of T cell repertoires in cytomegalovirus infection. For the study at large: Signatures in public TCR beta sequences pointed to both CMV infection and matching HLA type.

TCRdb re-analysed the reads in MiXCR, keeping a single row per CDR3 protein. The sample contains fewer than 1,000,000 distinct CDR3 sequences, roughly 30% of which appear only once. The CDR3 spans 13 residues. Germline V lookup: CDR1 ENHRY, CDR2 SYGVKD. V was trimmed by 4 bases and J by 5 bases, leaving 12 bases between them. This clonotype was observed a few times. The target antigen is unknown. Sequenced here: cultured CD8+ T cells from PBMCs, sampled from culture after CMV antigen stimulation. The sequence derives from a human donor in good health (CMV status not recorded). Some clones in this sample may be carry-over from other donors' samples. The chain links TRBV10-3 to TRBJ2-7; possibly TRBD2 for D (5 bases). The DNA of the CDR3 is TGTGCCATCAGTGGATCGGGGAGTGACGAGCAGTACGTC. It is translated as CAISGSGSDEQYV.